Given below is one T cell receptor beta chain in context. Only in-frame clones appear in the TCRdb table, and some are missing; sequencing was by immunoSEQ multiplex PCR. The sample lists about 240,000 clones; roughly 83% were seen once. This specimen belongs to a study of blood T cell repertoires in COVID-19. The V and J ends lost 5 bases and 4 bases, in that order; junction bases with no gene match: 6. Germline CDR1 is SGHNT and CDR2 is YENEEA. The CDR3 consists of 15 residues. This receptor was identified in an elderly woman with acute or convalescent COVID-19. V and J are TRBV11-3 and TRBJ2-1, with TRBD1 matching over 9 bases. Sample: peripheral blood. This chain's CDR3 is CASSPQGASYNEQFF. The CDR3 DNA is TGTGCCAGCAGCCCACAGGGGGCCTCGTACAATGAGCAGTTCTTC.